This note documents a single T cell receptor beta chain sequence. This sample is drawn from a study of Ad26.COV2.S vaccination and SARS-CoV-2 variants. Using immunoSEQ multiplex PCR, the repertoire was profiled, and TCRdb retains in-frame clones only, with some absent. In the table there are roughly 400,000 clones, about 90% of which are singletons. The junction had 7 bases not matched to a gene; V was cut back by 6 bases and J by 5 bases. This CDR3 region has 13 residues. Germline V CDR1 and CDR2: ENHRY, SYGVKD. Treatment noted: roughly 18 received Ad26.COV2.S at low or high dose, single or two shots; roughly five received placebo; per-sample allocation not given. On day 63 after the first injection, vaccine and placebo recipients gave samples.

The sequencing used peripheral blood, collected in a trial of Ad26.COV2.S vaccine versus placebo. The TCR comes from a person aged 18 to 59 who received the Ad26.COV2.S COVID-19 vaccine or a placebo. This chain connects TRBV10-3 to TRBJ2-7; 7 bases map to TRBD2. CDR3 DNA sequence: TGTGCCATCAGAAGCGGGATTACGGACGAGCAGTACTTC. Encoded protein: CAIRSGITDEQYF.